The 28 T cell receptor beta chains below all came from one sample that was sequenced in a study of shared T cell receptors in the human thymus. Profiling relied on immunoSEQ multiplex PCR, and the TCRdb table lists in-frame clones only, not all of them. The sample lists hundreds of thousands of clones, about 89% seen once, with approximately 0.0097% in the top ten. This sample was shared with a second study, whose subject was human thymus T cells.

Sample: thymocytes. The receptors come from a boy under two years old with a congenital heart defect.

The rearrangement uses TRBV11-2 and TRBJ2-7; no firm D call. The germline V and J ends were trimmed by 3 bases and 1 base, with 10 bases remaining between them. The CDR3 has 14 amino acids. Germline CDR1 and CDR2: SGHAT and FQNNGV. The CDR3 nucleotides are TGTGCCAGCAGCTTGACCCTAGTGTCCTACGAGCAGTACTTC. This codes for CASSLTLVSYEQYF.

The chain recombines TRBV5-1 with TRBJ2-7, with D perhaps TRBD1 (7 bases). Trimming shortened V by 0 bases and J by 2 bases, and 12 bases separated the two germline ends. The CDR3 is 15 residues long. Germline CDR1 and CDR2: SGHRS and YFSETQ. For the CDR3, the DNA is TGCGCCAGCAGCTTGGCCAGGGGGGCCCCCTACGAGCAGTACTTC. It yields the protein CASSLARGAPYEQYF.

Here the CDR3 DNA reads TGTGCCAGCAGTTACAGGTGGGGCCCCAGCACAGATACGCAGTATTTT. It encodes CASSYRWGPSTDTQYF. This chain links TRBV6-5 with TRBJ2-3; D is perhaps TRBD1 (5 bases). Germline CDR1 reads MNHEY; CDR2 reads SVGAGI. This CDR3 region has 16 residues. Trimming took off 2 bases at V and 0 bases at J, with 12 bases between the two ends.

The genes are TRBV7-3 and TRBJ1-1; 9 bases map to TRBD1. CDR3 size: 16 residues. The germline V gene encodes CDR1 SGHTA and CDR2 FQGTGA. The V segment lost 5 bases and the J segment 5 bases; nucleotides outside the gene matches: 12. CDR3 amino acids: CASSLDRQGDKTEAFF. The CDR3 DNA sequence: TGTGCCAGCAGCCTAGACCGACAGGGGGATAAGACTGAAGCTTTCTTT.

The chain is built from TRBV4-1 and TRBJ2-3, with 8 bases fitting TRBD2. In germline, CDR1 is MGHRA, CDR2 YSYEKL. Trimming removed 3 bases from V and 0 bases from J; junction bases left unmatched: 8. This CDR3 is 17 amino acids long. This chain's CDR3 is CASSQVAGTTSTDTQYF. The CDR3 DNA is TGCGCCAGCAGCCAGGTAGCGGGGACCACTAGCACAGATACGCAGTATTTT.

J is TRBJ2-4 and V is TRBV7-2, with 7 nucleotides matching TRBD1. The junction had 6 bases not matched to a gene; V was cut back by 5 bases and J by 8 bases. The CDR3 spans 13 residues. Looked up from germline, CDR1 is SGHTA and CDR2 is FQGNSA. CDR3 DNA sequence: TGTGCCAGCAGCCTCGACAGGGTCTACATTCAGTACTTC. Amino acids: CASSLDRVYIQYF. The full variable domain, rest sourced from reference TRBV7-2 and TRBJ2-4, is GAGVSQSPSNKVTEKGKDVELRCDPISGHTALYWYRQSLGQGLEFLIYFQGNSAPDKSGLPSDRFSAERTGGSVSTLTIQRTQQEDSAVYLCASSLDRVYIQYFGAGTRLSVL.

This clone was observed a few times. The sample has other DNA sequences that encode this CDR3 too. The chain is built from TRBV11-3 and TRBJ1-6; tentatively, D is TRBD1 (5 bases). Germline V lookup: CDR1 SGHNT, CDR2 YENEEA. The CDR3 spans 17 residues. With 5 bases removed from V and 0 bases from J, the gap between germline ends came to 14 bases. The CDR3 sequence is CASSLGTFNSYNSPLHF. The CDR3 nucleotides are TGTGCCAGCAGCCTGGGGACTTTCAACTCCTATAATTCACCCCTCCACTTT. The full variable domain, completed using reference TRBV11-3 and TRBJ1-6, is EAGVVQSPRYKIIEKKQPVAFWCNPISGHNTLYWYLQNLGQGPELLIRYENEEAVDDSQLPKDRFSAERLKGVDSTLKIQPAELGDSAVYLCASSLGTFNSYNSPLHFGNGTRLTVT.

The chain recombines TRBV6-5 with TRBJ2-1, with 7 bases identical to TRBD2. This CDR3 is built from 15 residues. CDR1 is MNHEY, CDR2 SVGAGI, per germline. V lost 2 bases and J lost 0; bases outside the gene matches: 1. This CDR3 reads CASSYGRVSYNEQFF. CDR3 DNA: TGTGCCAGCAGTTACGGGAGGGTCTCCTACAATGAGCAGTTCTTC.

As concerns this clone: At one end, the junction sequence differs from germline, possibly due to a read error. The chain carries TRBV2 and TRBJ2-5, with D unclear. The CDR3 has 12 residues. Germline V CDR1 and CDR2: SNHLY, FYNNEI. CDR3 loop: CATSWQQEAQYF. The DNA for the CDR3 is TGTGCCACCTCATGGCAGCAAGAGGCCCAGTACTTC.

The CDR3 spells CAWRIILVLNQGEQFF. CDR3 coding DNA: TGTGCCTGGAGAATAATCCTAGTACTCAATCAGGGTGAGCAGTTCTTC. The chain has TRBV30 and TRBJ2-1, with D perhaps TRBD1 (5 bases). Trimming took off 3 bases at V and 9 bases at J, with 24 bases between the two ends. This CDR3 is built from 16 residues. Germline V CDR1 and CDR2: GTSNPN, SVGIG (reference sequence).

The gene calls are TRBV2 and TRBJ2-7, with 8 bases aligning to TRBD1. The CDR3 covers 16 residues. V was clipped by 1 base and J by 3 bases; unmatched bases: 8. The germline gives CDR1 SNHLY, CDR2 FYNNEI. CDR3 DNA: TGTGCCAGCAGTGAAGGACGGACAGGGCGGATCTACGAGCAGTACTTC. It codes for CASSEGRTGRIYEQYF. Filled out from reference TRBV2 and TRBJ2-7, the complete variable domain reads EPEVTQTPSHQVTQMGQEVILRCVPISNHLYFYWYRQILGQKVEFLVSFYNNEISEKSEIFDDQFSVERPDGSNFTLKIRSTKLEDSAMYFCASSEGRTGRIYEQYFGPGTRLTVT.

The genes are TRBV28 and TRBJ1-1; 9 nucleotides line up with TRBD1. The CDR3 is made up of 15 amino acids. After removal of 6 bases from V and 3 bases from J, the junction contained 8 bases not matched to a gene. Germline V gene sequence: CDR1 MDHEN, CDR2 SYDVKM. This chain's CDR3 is CASRGPGQGDTEAFF. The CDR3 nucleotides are TGTGCCAGCAGGGGACCGGGACAGGGAGACACTGAAGCTTTCTTT.

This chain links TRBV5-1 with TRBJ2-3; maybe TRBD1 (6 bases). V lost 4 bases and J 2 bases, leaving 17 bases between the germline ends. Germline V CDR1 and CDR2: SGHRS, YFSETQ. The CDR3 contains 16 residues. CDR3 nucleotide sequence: TGCGCCAGCAGCCCAACAGAGGGGGTCCCCACAGATACGCAGTATTTT. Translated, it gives CASSPTEGVPTDTQYF. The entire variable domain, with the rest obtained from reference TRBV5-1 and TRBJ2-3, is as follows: KAGVTQTPRYLIKTRGQQVTLSCSPISGHRSVSWYQQTPGQGLQFLFEYFSETQRNKGNFPGRFSGRQFSNSRSEMNVSTLELGDSALYLCASSPTEGVPTDTQYFGPGTRLTVL.

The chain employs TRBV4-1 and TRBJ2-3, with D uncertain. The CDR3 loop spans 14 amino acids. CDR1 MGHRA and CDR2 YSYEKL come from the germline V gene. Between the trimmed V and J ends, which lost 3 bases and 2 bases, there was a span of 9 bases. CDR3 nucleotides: TGCGCCAGCAGCCAGACGGCGGCCACAGATACGCAGTATTTT. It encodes CASSQTAATDTQYF.

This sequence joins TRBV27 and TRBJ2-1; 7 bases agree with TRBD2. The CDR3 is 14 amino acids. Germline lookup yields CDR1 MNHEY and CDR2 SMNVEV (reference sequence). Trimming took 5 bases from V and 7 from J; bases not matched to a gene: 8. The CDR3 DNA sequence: TGTGCCAGCAGTCCATGGGGGGGGAGGAATGAGCAGTTCTTC. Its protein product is CASSPWGGRNEQFF.

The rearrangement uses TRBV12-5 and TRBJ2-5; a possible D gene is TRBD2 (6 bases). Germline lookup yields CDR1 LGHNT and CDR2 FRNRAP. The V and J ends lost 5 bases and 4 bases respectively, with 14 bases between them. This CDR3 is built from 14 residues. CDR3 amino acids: CASGHPGEGETQYF. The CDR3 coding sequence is TGTGCTAGTGGTCACCCGGGAGAGGGAGAGACCCAGTACTTC.

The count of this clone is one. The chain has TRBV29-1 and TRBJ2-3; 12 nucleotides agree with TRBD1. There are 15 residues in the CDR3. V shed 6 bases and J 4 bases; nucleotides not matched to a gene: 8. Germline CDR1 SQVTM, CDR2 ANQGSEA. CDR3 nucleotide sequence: TGCAGCGTAGCCACGGGACAGGGGGCCGCAGATACGCAGTATTTT. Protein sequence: CSVATGQGAADTQYF.

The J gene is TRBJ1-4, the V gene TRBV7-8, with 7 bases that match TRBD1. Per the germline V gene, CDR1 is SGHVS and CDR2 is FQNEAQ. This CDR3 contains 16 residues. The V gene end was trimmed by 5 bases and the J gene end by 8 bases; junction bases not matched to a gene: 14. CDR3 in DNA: TGTGCCAGCAGCCCTCAGTTATTCTTCAGGGGGGAAAAACTGTTTTTT. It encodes CASSPQLFFRGEKLFF.

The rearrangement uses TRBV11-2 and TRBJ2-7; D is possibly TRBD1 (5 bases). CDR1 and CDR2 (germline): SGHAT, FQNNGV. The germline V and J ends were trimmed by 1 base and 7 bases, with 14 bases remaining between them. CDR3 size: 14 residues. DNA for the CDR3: TGTGCCAGCAGCTTAGGTAGCCAAAGGGGAGAGCAGTACTTC. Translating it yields CASSLGSQRGEQYF.

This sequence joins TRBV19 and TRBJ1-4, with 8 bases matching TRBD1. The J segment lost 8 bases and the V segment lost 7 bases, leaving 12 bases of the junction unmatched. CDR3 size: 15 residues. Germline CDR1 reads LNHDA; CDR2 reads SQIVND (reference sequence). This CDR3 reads CASNPQIRGREKLFF. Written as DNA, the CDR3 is TGTGCCAGTAACCCCCAGATCAGGGGGCGCGAAAAACTGTTTTTT.

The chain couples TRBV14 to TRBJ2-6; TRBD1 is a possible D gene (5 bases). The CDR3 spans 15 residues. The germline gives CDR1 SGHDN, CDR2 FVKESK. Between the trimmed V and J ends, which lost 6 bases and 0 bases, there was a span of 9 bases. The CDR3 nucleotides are TGTGCCAGCAGACGCAGGGTCTCTGGGGCCAACGTCCTGACTTTC. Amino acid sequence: CASRRRVSGANVLTF. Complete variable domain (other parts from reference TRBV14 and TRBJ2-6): EAGVTQFPSHSVIEKGQTVTLRCDPISGHDNLYWYRRVMGKEIKFLLHFVKESKQDESGMPNNRFLAERTGGTYSTLKVQPAELEDSGVYFCASRRRVSGANVLTFGAGSRLTVL.

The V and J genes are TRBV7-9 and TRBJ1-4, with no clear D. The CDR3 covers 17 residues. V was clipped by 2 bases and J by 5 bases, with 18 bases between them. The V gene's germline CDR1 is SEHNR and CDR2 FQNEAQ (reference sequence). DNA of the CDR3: TGTGCCAGCAGCTTACCGGGGAGACCGTTACGAAATGAAAAACTGTTTTTT. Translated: CASSLPGRPLRNEKLFF.

DNA of the CDR3: TGCGCCAGCAGCCGGAAGACTAGCGGGGTCACAGATACGCAGTATTTT. The encoded protein is CASSRKTSGVTDTQYF. The V gene is TRBV4-3, the J gene TRBJ2-3, with TRBD2 matching over 11 bases. The CDR3 contains 16 residues. V gave up 4 bases and J gave up 2 bases; unmatched junction bases: 5. Germline V lookup: CDR1 LGHNA, CDR2 YSLEER.

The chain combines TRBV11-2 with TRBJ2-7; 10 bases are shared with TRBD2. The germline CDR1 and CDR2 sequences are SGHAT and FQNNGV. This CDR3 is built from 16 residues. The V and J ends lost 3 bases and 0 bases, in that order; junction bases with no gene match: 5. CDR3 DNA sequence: TGTGCCAGCAGCTTCTCGACTAGCGGGCTCTCCTACGAGCAGTACTTC. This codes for CASSFSTSGLSYEQYF.

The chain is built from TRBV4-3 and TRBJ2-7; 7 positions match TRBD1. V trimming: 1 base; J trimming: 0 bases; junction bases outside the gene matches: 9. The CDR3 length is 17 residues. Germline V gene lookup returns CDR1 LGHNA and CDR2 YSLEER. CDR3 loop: CASSQGVTGAVSYEQYF. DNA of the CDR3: TGCGCCAGCAGCCAAGGCGTAACAGGGGCGGTCTCCTACGAGCAGTACTTC.

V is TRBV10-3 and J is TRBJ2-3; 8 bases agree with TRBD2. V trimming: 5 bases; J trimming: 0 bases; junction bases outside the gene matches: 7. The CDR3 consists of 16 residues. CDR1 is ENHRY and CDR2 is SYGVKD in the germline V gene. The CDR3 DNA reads TGTGCCATCAGTCCCAGCGGGGGATCTAGCACAGATACGCAGTATTTT. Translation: CAISPSGGSSTDTQYF.

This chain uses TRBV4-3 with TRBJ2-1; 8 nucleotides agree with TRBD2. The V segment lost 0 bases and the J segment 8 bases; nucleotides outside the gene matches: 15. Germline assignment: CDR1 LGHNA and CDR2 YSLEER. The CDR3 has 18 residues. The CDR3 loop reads CASSQDISGNRGYDEQFF. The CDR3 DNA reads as TGCGCCAGCAGCCAAGATATTAGCGGGAATAGAGGGTACGATGAGCAGTTCTTC.

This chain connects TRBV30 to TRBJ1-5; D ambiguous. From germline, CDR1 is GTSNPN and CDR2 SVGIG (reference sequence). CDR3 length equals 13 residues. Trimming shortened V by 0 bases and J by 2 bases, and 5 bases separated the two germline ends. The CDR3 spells CAWSVPGNQPQHF. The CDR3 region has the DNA TGTGCCTGGAGTGTTCCGGGCAATCAGCCCCAGCATTTT. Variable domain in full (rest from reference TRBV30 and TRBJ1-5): SQTIHQWPATLVQPVGSPLSLECTVEGTSNPNLYWYRQAAGRGLQLLFYSVGIGQISSEVPQNLSASRPQDRQFILSSKKLLLSDSGFYLCAWSVPGNQPQHFGDGTRLSIL.